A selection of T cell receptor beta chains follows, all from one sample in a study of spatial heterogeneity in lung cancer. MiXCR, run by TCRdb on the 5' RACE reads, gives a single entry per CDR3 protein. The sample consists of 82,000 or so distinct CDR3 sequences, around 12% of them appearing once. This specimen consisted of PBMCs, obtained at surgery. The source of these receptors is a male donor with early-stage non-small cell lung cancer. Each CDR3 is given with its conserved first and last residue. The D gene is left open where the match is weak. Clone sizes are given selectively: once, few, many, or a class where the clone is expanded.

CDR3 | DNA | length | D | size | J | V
CASSQDPGLYGYTF | TGTGCCAGCAGCCAAGACCCAGGATTGTATGGCTACACCTTC | 14 | . | . | TRBJ1-2 | TRBV3-1
CASSGQGATTGELFF | TGTGCCAGCAGTGGGCAGGGGGCGACTACCGGGGAGCTGTTTTTT | 15 | TRBD1 | . | TRBJ2-2 | TRBV7-9
CASSVADYEQFF | TGTGCCAGTAGTGTGGCGGACTATGAGCAGTTCTTC | 12 | . | few | TRBJ2-1 | TRBV19
CASSLGVNEQFF | TGTGCCAGCAGCTTGGGGGTAAATGAGCAGTTCTTC | 12 | . | few | TRBJ2-1 | TRBV5-8
CASSENRYTEAFF | TGTGCCAGCAGTGAGAACAGATACACTGAAGCTTTCTTT | 13 | . | many | TRBJ1-1 | TRBV6-1
CASSPLTGGGEKLFF | TGTGCCAGCAGCCCCTTGACAGGGGGTGGTGAAAAACTGTTTTTT | 15 | TRBD1 | . | TRBJ1-4 | TRBV6-5
CASSLLAGGPSAQYF | TGTGCCAGCAGTCTACTAGCGGGAGGGCCTTCAGCGCAGTATTTT | 15 | TRBD2 | few | TRBJ2-3 | TRBV5-4
CASSLAGREDYGYTF | TGTGCCAGCAGCTTGGCGGGCAGGGAGGACTATGGCTACACCTTC | 15 | . | few | TRBJ1-2 | TRBV5-6
CSAFPPGEPQHF | TGCAGTGCCTTCCCGCCGGGGGAGCCCCAGCATTTT | 12 | . | few | TRBJ1-5 | TRBV20-1
CASSGVVGSDTQYF | TGTGCCAGCAGCGGCGTAGTGGGATCAGATACGCAGTATTTT | 14 | . | few | TRBJ2-3 | TRBV9
CASSFSGPPGANVLTF | TGTGCCAGCAGTTTTTCAGGGCCCCCTGGGGCCAACGTCCTGACTTTC | 16 | . | few | TRBJ2-6 | TRBV27
CASSGLAGEETQYF | TGTGCCAGCAGTGGACTAGCGGGAGAAGAGACCCAGTACTTC | 14 | TRBD2 | . | TRBJ2-5 | TRBV25-1
CASSFAATQDTQYF | TGTGCCAGCAGTTTTGCCGCCACTCAAGATACGCAGTATTTT | 14 | . | . | TRBJ2-3 | TRBV12-3/TRBV12-4
CSARPGGREQFF | TGCAGTGCTCGCCCGGGAGGGAGAGAGCAGTTCTTC | 12 | TRBD2 | . | TRBJ2-1 | TRBV20-1
CASSRPGALQETQYF | TGTGCCAGCAGTCGCCCGGGGGCGCTCCAAGAGACCCAGTACTTC | 15 | . | . | TRBJ2-5 | TRBV6-5
CATSDLLSQGTMNTEAFF | TGTGCCACCAGTGATTTGCTTTCTCAGGGGACCATGAACACTGAAGCTTTCTTT | 18 | . | few | TRBJ1-1 | TRBV24-1
CASASALGGEQFF | TGTGCCAGCGCGTCAGCCCTCGGAGGGGAGCAGTTCTTC | 13 | . | . | TRBJ2-1 | TRBV12-3/TRBV12-4
CASSTGPGLDTQYF | TGTGCCAGCAGCACCGGGCCCGGCCTTGATACGCAGTATTTT | 14 | . | few | TRBJ2-3 | TRBV21-1
CSAREGLDVYEQYF | TGCAGTGCTAGAGAGGGACTAGATGTCTACGAGCAGTACTTC | 14 | TRBD2 | many | TRBJ2-7 | TRBV20-1
CASSEGGLNGNTIYF | TGTGCCAGCAGCGAGGGGGGATTGAATGGAAACACCATATATTTT | 15 | . | . | TRBJ1-3 | TRBV9
CSVEGASGHQETQYF | TGCAGCGTTGAAGGAGCTAGCGGTCATCAAGAGACCCAGTACTTC | 15 | TRBD2 | . | TRBJ2-5 | TRBV29-1
CASSLYSIGGYNEQFF | TGTGCCAGCAGCTTATATTCTATTGGTGGGTACAATGAGCAGTTCTTC | 16 | . | few | TRBJ2-1 | TRBV5-6
CASSPTGLANTEAFF | TGTGCCAGCAGCCCAACGGGACTGGCGAACACTGAAGCTTTCTTT | 15 | . | many | TRBJ1-1 | TRBV12-3/TRBV12-4
CQQHLDRGGGYTF | TGCCAGCAGCACCTGGACAGGGGCGGTGGCTACACCTTC | 13 | TRBD1 | many | TRBJ1-2 | TRBV11-3
CSVERGDREYTEAFF | TGCAGCGTTGAAAGGGGGGACAGGGAGTACACTGAAGCTTTCTTT | 15 | TRBD1 | many | TRBJ1-1 | TRBV29-1
CASFLYQETQYF | TGCGCCAGCTTTCTTTACCAAGAGACCCAGTACTTC | 12 | . | few | TRBJ2-5 | TRBV5-1
CSVVGPGANVLTF | TGCAGCGTTGTTGGGCCTGGGGCCAACGTCCTGACTTTC | 13 | . | . | TRBJ2-6 | TRBV29-1
CSAKLAGLPQETQYF | TGCAGTGCTAAACTAGCGGGCCTCCCCCAAGAGACCCAGTACTTC | 15 | TRBD2 | few | TRBJ2-5 | TRBV20-1
CASSLGGGNTEAFF | TGTGCCAGCAGCTTAGGTGGAGGGAACACTGAAGCTTTCTTT | 14 | . | many | TRBJ1-1 | TRBV7-9
CASSLAGGQDEQFF | TGTGCCAGCAGCTTAGCGGGGGGGCAGGATGAGCAGTTCTTC | 14 | . | many | TRBJ2-1 | TRBV7-2
CASSFEDSTGELFF | TGTGCCAGCAGTTTTGAGGACAGCACCGGGGAGCTGTTTTTT | 14 | . | few | TRBJ2-2 | TRBV6-4
CASSKWRVRPSNQPQHF | TGTGCCAGTAGTAAGTGGCGCGTTAGGCCTAGCAATCAGCCCCAGCATTTT | 17 | . | few | TRBJ1-5 | TRBV19
CAWTRTSYGYTF | TGTGCCTGGACCAGGACGAGCTATGGCTACACCTTC | 12 | . | many | TRBJ1-2 | TRBV30
CASSLEALSSYNEQFF | TGTGCCAGCAGCTTGGAGGCTTTGAGCTCCTACAATGAGCAGTTCTTC | 16 | . | few | TRBJ2-1 | TRBV5-5
CASSLGRRGLGATNEKLFF | TGTGCCAGCAGCTTAGGTCGCAGGGGGCTCGGGGCAACTAATGAAAAACTGTTTTTT | 19 | TRBD1 | . | TRBJ1-4 | TRBV7-2
CASSLHLNTGELFF | TGCGCCAGCAGTCTTCATTTGAACACCGGGGAGCTGTTTTTT | 14 | . | few | TRBJ2-2 | TRBV4-1
CASSLIGDSSYEQYF | TGTGCCAGCAGTCTTATCGGGGACTCCTCCTACGAGCAGTACTTC | 15 | . | few | TRBJ2-7 | TRBV27